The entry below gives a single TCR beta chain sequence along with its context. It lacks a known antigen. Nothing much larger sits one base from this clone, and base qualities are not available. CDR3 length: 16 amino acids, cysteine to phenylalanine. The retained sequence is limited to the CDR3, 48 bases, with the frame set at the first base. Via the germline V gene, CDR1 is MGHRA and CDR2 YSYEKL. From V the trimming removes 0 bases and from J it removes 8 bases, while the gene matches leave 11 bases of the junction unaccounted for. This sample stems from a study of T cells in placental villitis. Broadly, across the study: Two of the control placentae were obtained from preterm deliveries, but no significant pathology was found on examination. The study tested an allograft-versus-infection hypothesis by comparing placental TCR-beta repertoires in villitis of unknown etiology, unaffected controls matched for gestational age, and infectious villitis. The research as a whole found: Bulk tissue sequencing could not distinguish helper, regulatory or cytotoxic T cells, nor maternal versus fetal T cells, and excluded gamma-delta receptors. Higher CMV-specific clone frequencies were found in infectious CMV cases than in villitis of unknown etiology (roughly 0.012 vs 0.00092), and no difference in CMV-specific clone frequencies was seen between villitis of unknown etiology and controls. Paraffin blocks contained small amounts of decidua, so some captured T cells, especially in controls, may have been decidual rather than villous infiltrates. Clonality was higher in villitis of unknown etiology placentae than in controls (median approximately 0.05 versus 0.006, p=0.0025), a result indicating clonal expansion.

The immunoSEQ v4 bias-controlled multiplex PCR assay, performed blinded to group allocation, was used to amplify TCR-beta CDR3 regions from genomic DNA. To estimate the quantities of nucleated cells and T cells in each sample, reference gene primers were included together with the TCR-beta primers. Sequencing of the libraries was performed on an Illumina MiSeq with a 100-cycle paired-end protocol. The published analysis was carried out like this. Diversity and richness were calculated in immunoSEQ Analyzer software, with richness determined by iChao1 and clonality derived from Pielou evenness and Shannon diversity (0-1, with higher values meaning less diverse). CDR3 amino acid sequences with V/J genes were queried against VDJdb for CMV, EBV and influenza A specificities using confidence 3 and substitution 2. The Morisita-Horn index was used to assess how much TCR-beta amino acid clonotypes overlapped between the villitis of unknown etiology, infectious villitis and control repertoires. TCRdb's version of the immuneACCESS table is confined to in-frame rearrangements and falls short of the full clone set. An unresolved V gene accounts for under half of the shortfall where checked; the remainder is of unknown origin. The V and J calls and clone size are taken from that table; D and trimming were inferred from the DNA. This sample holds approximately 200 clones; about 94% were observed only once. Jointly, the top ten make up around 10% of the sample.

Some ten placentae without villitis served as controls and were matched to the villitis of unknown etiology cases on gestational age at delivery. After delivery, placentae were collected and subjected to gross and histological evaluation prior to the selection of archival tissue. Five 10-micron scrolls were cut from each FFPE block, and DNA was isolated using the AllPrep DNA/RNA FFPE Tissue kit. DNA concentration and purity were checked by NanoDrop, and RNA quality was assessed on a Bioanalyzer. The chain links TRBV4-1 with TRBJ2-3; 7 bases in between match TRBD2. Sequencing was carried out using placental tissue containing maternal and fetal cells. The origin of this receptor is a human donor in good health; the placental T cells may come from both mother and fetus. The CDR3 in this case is CASSQDSAGVYGTQYF. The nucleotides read TGCGCCAGCAGCCAAGATTCGGCGGGAGTGTACGGTACGCAGTATTTT.